Following are 8 T cell receptor beta chains from one sample sequenced in a study of cytomegalovirus exposure and HLA in healthy donors. In the PCR, 60 Vbeta and 13 Jbeta primers were used. Generated by immunoSEQ multiplex PCR, the TCRdb table keeps only in-frame clones and is missing some. The sample holds just over 95,000 clones; about three quarters are singletons and the top ten take approximately 9.2%. Sequenced: PBMCs. These receptors all come from a human donor in good health.

The chain uses TRBV5-8 and TRBJ2-1; 7 nucleotides align to TRBD1. CDR1 and CDR2 (germline): SGHTS, YDEGEE. The CDR3 covers 17 residues. Trimming at V came to 7 bases and at J to 3 bases, leaving 16 bases not matched to a gene. In DNA, the CDR3 is TGTGCCAGCTATCGTGACAGGGCTCCAACCTTCTACAATGAGCAGTTCTTC. Its translation: CASYRDRAPTFYNEQFF.

The chain links TRBV7-8 to TRBJ2-7; maybe TRBD1 (5 bases). V was shortened by 8 bases and J by 5 bases, with 16 bases between the two germline ends. The CDR3 extends over 13 amino acids. CDR1 SGHVS and CDR2 FQNEAQ come from the germline V gene. The CDR3 DNA sequence: TGTGCCAGCCTTCGAAGCTGGGGCCACGAGCAGTACTTC. Amino acids: CASLRSWGHEQYF.

In its sample, this clone was seen a few times. The V gene is TRBV6-5, the J gene TRBJ1-4; tentative D call: TRBD1 (5 bases). Germline lookup yields CDR1 MNHEY and CDR2 SVGAGI. CDR3 size: 14 residues. V was pared by 6 bases and J by 7 bases, with 15 bases between. CDR3 nucleotides: TGTGCCAGCAGGCTAGGGATGGGGGGTGAAAAACTGTTTTTT. The encoded protein is CASRLGMGGEKLFF.

The rearrangement joins TRBV5-1 to TRBJ2-3; 10 nucleotides agree with TRBD2. After removal of 3 bases from V and 2 bases from J, the junction contained 9 bases not matched to a gene. There are 17 residues in the CDR3. CDR1 and CDR2 (germline): SGHRS, YFSETQ. In DNA form, the CDR3 reads TGCGCCAGCAGCTGGCCCCTAGCGGGGGAATACACAGATACGCAGTATTTT. Translating it yields CASSWPLAGEYTDTQYF.

J is TRBJ2-2 and V is TRBV23-1; 9 bases are shared with TRBD1. TRBV23-1 is an ORF, and what it does is uncertain. This CDR3 has 17 residues. The junction had 10 bases not matched to a gene; V was cut back by 3 bases and J by 5 bases. This CDR3 is CASSHQRTGEWTGELFF. CDR3 nucleotides: TGCGCCAGCAGTCACCAGCGGACAGGGGAGTGGACCGGGGAGCTGTTTTTT.

In its sample, this clone was seen a few times. V is TRBV18 and J is TRBJ1-1; TRBD1 matches at 12 bases. Germline-derived CDR1 and CDR2 are KGHSH and LQKENI. J lost 5 bases, V lost 3 bases, and 10 bases had no gene match. The CDR3 runs to 17 residues. The CDR3: CASSPFRRDRGRTEAFF. The CDR3, as DNA: TGTGCCAGCTCACCCTTCCGCCGGGACAGGGGGCGGACTGAAGCTTTCTTT.

This clone was counted only a few times. A junction end diverges from the germline sequence, so it may reflect a read error. The chain links TRBV4-1 to TRBJ2-2; D is perhaps TRBD2 (6 bases). CDR1 is MGHRA, CDR2 YSYEKL, per germline. CDR3 size: 16 residues. In nucleotides, the CDR3 is TGTGCCAGCAGCCACTCCGGGACTCAGAACACCGGGGAGCTGTTTTTT. Translation: CASSHSGTQNTGELFF.

The chain combines TRBV9 with TRBJ2-6; no clear D. Trimming left V 0 bases short and J 0 bases short, with 4 bases between. The CDR3 is made up of 15 amino acids. Germline values: CDR1 SGDLS, CDR2 YYNGEE. DNA of the CDR3: TGTGCCAGCAGCGTAGTCAACTCTGGGGCCAACGTCCTGACTTTC. It codes for CASSVVNSGANVLTF.